These 27 T cell receptor beta chains were all obtained from the same sample, sequenced in a study of cytotoxic CD8 clonotypes in ibrutinib-treated CLL. Libraries were prepared by immunoSEQ multiplex PCR; TCRdb keeps only in-frame clonotypes and omits some of them. Of some 140,000 clones listed, around 93% are singletons. The sequences come from PBMCs, collected after 12 months of ibrutinib treatment. The receptors originated from a human donor with chronic lymphocytic leukemia.

The chain uses TRBV7-3 and TRBJ1-2; a weak D match, TRBD1 (6 bases). Trimming took 6 bases from V and 5 from J, leaving 19 bases between them. Germline V gene lookup returns CDR1 SGHTA and CDR2 FQGTGA. The CDR3 totals 15 residues. The CDR3 is CASRPDGGPIYGYTF. CDR3 coding DNA: TGTGCCAGCAGGCCTGACGGGGGCCCTATTTATGGCTACACCTTC.

The chain has TRBV5-1 and TRBJ2-2; no definite D call. Deletions cut 2 bases from V and 0 bases from J, with 8 bases between. This CDR3 contains 15 residues. Germline CDR1 reads SGHRS; CDR2 reads YFSETQ. CDR3 protein: CASSFDFANTGELFF. CDR3 sequence (DNA): TGCGCCAGCAGCTTTGACTTCGCGAACACCGGGGAGCTGTTTTTT.

The V gene is TRBV6-5, the J gene TRBJ2-7; 8 bases align to TRBD2. With 6 bases clipped from V and 5 bases from J, the junction kept 12 bases outside the gene matches. This CDR3 has 15 amino acids. Germline CDR1 is MNHEY and CDR2 is SVGAGI. The CDR3 DNA is TGTGCCAGCAGACGTCCCAGCGGGAGCGTCGACGAGCAGTACTTC. This sequence encodes CASRRPSGSVDEQYF.

The chain combines TRBV6-5 with TRBJ2-4; D ambiguous. Germline V gives CDR1 MNHEY, CDR2 SVGAGI. This CDR3 contains 16 residues. Trimming took off 0 bases at V and 0 bases at J, with 9 bases between the two ends. The CDR3: CASSYSGILAKNIQYF. As DNA, the CDR3 is TGTGCCAGCAGTTACTCTGGCATCCTAGCCAAAAACATTCAGTACTTC.

The chain recombines TRBV7-9 with TRBJ2-7, with D uncertain. This CDR3 region has 15 residues. Per germline, CDR1 SEHNR and CDR2 FQNEAQ (reference sequence). The germline V and J ends were trimmed by 2 bases and 2 bases, with 13 bases remaining between them. The CDR3 spells CASSLSERSPYEQYF. CDR3 bases: TGTGCCAGCAGCTTATCTGAAAGGTCCCCCTACGAGCAGTACTTC.

Worth noting for this clone: An end of the junction does not agree with germline; a read error may underlie this. The V gene is TRBV28, the J gene TRBJ2-1, with D possibly matching TRBD2 (5 bases). Germline V CDR1 and CDR2: MDHEN, SYDVKM. The CDR3 runs to 14 residues. CDR3 protein: CASSFWLASNGQFF. CDR3 DNA: TGTGCCAGCAGTTTTTGGCTAGCAAGCAATGGGCAGTTCTTC.

This clone was counted once. The J gene is TRBJ2-1, the V gene TRBV29-1; D gene uncertain. Germline V gene data show CDR1 as SQVTM and CDR2 as ANQGSEA. The CDR3 is made up of 13 amino acids. Between the trimmed V and J ends, which lost 7 bases and 0 bases, there was a span of 10 bases. The CDR3 protein is CSAAFSSYNEQFF. The CDR3 bases are TGCAGCGCTGCTTTTAGCTCCTACAATGAGCAGTTCTTC.

The rearrangement uses TRBV4-3 and TRBJ2-7, with D perhaps assigned TRBD1 or TRBD2 (5 bases each). Germline CDR1 is LGHNA and CDR2 is YSLEER. The V and J ends lost 0 bases and 4 bases respectively, with 13 bases between them. The CDR3 consists of 15 residues. Here the CDR3 reads CASSQDGTGLYEQYF. In DNA, the CDR3 is TGCGCCAGCAGCCAAGACGGGACCGGTCTTTACGAGCAGTACTTC.

This chain uses TRBV27 with TRBJ1-2, with no clear D. Germline lookup yields CDR1 MNHEY and CDR2 SMNVEV (reference sequence). The CDR3 runs to 13 residues. Trimming left V 0 bases short and J 8 bases short, with 10 bases between. The CDR3 here is CASSLSVLRGYTF. CDR3 bases: TGTGCCAGCAGTTTATCGGTGCTTCGAGGCTACACCTTC.

The rearrangement links TRBV5-1 to TRBJ2-3; 13 nucleotides line up with TRBD2. Losses at the gene ends were 4 bases for V and 2 bases for J; bases not matched to a gene: 4. The CDR3 totals 16 residues. Germline assignment: CDR1 SGHRS and CDR2 YFSETQ. The CDR3 DNA reads TGCGCCAGCAGCCCTGGGACTAGCGGGGCCACAGATACGCAGTATTTT. Amino acid sequence: CASSPGTSGATDTQYF.

The V call is TRBV7-2, the J call TRBJ2-7, with TRBD1 identical over 7 bases. Germline CDR1 SGHTA, CDR2 FQGNSA. The CDR3 loop spans 13 amino acids. V was clipped by 5 bases and J by 3 bases; unmatched bases: 4. In DNA form, the CDR3 reads TGTGCCAGCAGCCGGACAGGCAACTACGAGCAGTACTTC. Its protein product is CASSRTGNYEQYF.

The rearrangement links TRBV27 to TRBJ2-2; no definite D call. V lost 6 bases to trimming and J lost 5 bases, with 16 bases between them. Germline lookup yields CDR1 MNHEY and CDR2 SMNVEV (reference sequence). The CDR3 length is 15 residues. The CDR3 DNA follows: TGTGCCAGCAGGGCAGAAATAGGGAAGACCGGGGAGCTGTTTTTT. This codes for CASRAEIGKTGELFF.

This chain connects TRBV28 to TRBJ1-4; 9 bases agree with TRBD1. Looked up from germline, CDR1 is MDHEN and CDR2 is SYDVKM. The ends lost 4 bases at V and 8 bases at J; junction bases unmatched: 8. The CDR3 has 15 amino acids. This CDR3 is CASSSGQGIPEKLFF. DNA of the CDR3: TGTGCCAGCAGTTCGGGACAGGGAATTCCCGAAAAACTGTTTTTT.

The chain uses TRBV25-1 and TRBJ2-2; possibly TRBD1 or TRBD2 for D (5 bases each). CDR1 and CDR2 from the germline V gene are MGHDK and SYGVNS. This CDR3 is 14 amino acids long. V lost 1 base to trimming and J lost 6 bases, with 9 bases between them. The CDR3 bases are TGTGCCAGCAGTGAATTCGGGGACCCCGGGGAGCTGTTTTTT. It specifies CASSEFGDPGELFF.

The chain joins TRBV7-8 to TRBJ1-3; 11 nucleotides agree with TRBD1. V lost 5 bases and J lost 4; bases outside the gene matches: 4. The CDR3 is made up of 15 amino acids. Germline V lookup: CDR1 SGHVS, CDR2 FQNEAQ. CDR3 in amino acids: CASSRRTGGGNTIYF. The CDR3, as DNA: TGTGCCAGCAGCAGGCGGACAGGGGGCGGAAACACCATATATTTT.

The chain combines TRBV5-1 with TRBJ1-4; no clear D. From germline, CDR1 is SGHRS and CDR2 YFSETQ. V was trimmed by 1 base and J by 0 bases, leaving 4 bases between them. CDR3 length: 14 amino acids. CDR3 sequence reads: CASSLTATNEKLFF. The DNA for the CDR3 is TGCGCCAGCAGCTTGACAGCAACTAATGAAAAACTGTTTTTT. Full variable domain (missing parts from reference TRBV5-1 and TRBJ1-4): KAGVTQTPRYLIKTRGQQVTLSCSPISGHRSVSWYQQTPGQGLQFLFEYFSETQRNKGNFPGRFSGRQFSNSRSEMNVSTLELGDSALYLCASSLTATNEKLFFGSGTQLSVL.

The chain couples TRBV18 to TRBJ2-3; D is perhaps TRBD1 (6 bases). V lost 5 bases to trimming and J lost 6 bases, with 12 bases between them. CDR3 length: 13 residues. Germline CDR1 reads KGHSH; CDR2 reads LQKENI. CDR3 sequence (DNA): TGTGCCAGCTCAGGGCGACAGGCGGATACGCAGTATTTT. Amino acid sequence: CASSGRQADTQYF. Variable domain in full (rest from reference TRBV18 and TRBJ2-3): NAGVMQNPRHLVRRRGQEARLRCSPMKGHSHVYWYRQLPEEGLKFMVYLQKENIIDESGMPKERFSAEFPKEGPSILRIQQVVRGDSAAYFCASSGRQADTQYFGPGTRLTVL.

The chain uses TRBV19 and TRBJ2-1; 14 bases agree with TRBD2. The trim removed 0 bases at V and 9 bases at J, leaving 13 bases unmatched. The CDR3 extends over 19 amino acids. CDR1 LNHDA and CDR2 SQIVND come from the germline V gene (reference sequence). CDR3 DNA: TGTGCCAGTAGTATAGACCCAGGGACTAGCGGGAGTCGGGGGAGTGAGCAGTTCTTC. Its protein product is CASSIDPGTSGSRGSEQFF.

The chain joins TRBV5-1 to TRBJ2-1; 8 bases are a match to TRBD2. Germline lookup yields CDR1 SGHRS and CDR2 YFSETQ. This CDR3 has 15 amino acids. V shed 4 bases, J shed 3 bases, and the junction held 6 bases outside the gene matches. CDR3 region: CASSELAEIYNEQFF. The CDR3 DNA reads TGCGCCAGCAGCGAACTAGCGGAGATCTACAATGAGCAGTTCTTC.

The CDR3 DNA reads as TGTGCCAGTAGTATATCTGAGAAGGGAGGGGGCATTCAGTACTTC. Translated: CASSISEKGGGIQYF. The chain carries TRBV19 and TRBJ2-4; D perhaps matches TRBD2 (7 bases). CDR3 length: 15 amino acids. Trimming pared 2 bases from V and 9 bases from J, leaving 17 bases between. Germline V gene data show CDR1 as LNHDA and CDR2 as SQIVND (reference sequence).

J is TRBJ2-3 and V is TRBV5-6, with D unclear. CDR3 length: 14 residues. Germline V gene data show CDR1 as SGHDT and CDR2 as YYEEEE. Deletions cut 0 bases from V and 2 bases from J, with 7 bases between. The CDR3 reads CASSLVETTDTQYF. The DNA of the CDR3 is TGTGCCAGCAGCTTGGTAGAGACCACAGATACGCAGTATTTT.

The CDR3: CASSEPGPSSGANVLTF. The CDR3, as DNA: TGCGCCAGCAGTGAGCCTGGACCATCCTCTGGGGCCAACGTCCTGACTTTC. The rearrangement links TRBV10-1 to TRBJ2-6, with no clear D. The CDR3 is 17 residues long. Germline CDR1 and CDR2: WNHNN and SYGVQD (reference sequence). V lost 2 bases and J lost 0, with 11 bases in between.

This clone was detected once. The gene calls are TRBV6-5 and TRBJ2-3, with 7 bases identical to TRBD2. Trimming cost V 2 bases and J 1 base; bases outside gene matches: 6. The CDR3 extends over 16 amino acids. Germline V lookup: CDR1 MNHEY, CDR2 SVGAGI. CDR3 coding DNA: TGTGCCAGCAGTTACGGGTCGGGGAGGGGCACAGATACGCAGTATTTT. Its translation is CASSYGSGRGTDTQYF.

This rearrangement joins TRBV11-2 to TRBJ2-1, with TRBD1 identical over 8 bases. Germline V gene lookup returns CDR1 SGHAT and CDR2 FQNNGV. The CDR3 is 16 amino acids. Trimming cost V 4 bases and J 8 bases; bases outside gene matches: 13. The CDR3 reads CASSSDPGQVDDEQFF. As DNA, the CDR3 is TGTGCCAGCAGCTCCGATCCGGGACAGGTCGATGATGAGCAGTTCTTC.

The rearrangement joins TRBV6-5 to TRBJ1-2; D perhaps matches TRBD1 (5 bases). Germline V CDR1 and CDR2: MNHEY, SVGAGI. The germline V and J ends were trimmed by 6 bases and 2 bases, with 13 bases remaining between them. This CDR3 region has 14 residues. DNA for the CDR3: TGTGCCAGCAGAACGGGGCCCGCGAACTATGGCTACACCTTC. It codes for CASRTGPANYGYTF.

This chain uses TRBV11-2 with TRBJ2-5; no clear D. The CDR3 has 14 residues. Germline V gene data show CDR1 as SGHAT and CDR2 as FQNNGV. The germline V and J ends were trimmed by 4 bases and 1 base, with 10 bases remaining between them. The CDR3 coding sequence is TGTGCCAGCAGCTCCCTTCTGAGCCAAGAGACCCAGTACTTC. Translated: CASSSLLSQETQYF.

V gene TRBV5-1 combines with J gene TRBJ2-1; D ambiguous. Germline CDR1 reads SGHRS; CDR2 reads YFSETQ. V lost 3 bases, J lost 4 bases, and 5 bases lay in between. CDR3 length: 12 amino acids. CDR3 sequence reads: CASSWRYNEQFF. The DNA of the CDR3 is TGCGCCAGCAGCTGGCGGTACAATGAGCAGTTCTTC. Combining the CDR3 with reference TRBV5-1 and TRBJ2-1 gives the whole variable domain KAGVTQTPRYLIKTRGQQVTLSCSPISGHRSVSWYQQTPGQGLQFLFEYFSETQRNKGNFPGRFSGRQFSNSRSEMNVSTLELGDSALYLCASSWRYNEQFFGPGTRLTVL.